Each of the 11 T cell receptor beta chains below was sequenced from the same sample in a study of T cell changes during pregnancy in multiple sclerosis. Sequencing used immunoSEQ multiplex PCR; TCRdb keeps in-frame clones, though not all of them. This sample has approximately 22,000 clones; 80% to 95% occur once, and the top ten carry less than 7.5%. The source material was CD8+ T cells from peripheral blood mononuclear cells, sampled in the third trimester of pregnancy. The receptors shown here come from a female donor with multiple sclerosis, enrolled in a pregnancy study.

The chain joins TRBV5-4 to TRBJ2-3, with TRBD2 identical over 10 bases. This CDR3 is built from 15 residues. The J segment lost 6 bases and the V segment lost 5 bases, leaving 9 bases of the junction unmatched. Germline V gene lookup returns CDR1 SGHNT and CDR2 YYREEE (reference sequence). This chain's CDR3 is CASRGPSGGLDTQYF. The CDR3 nucleotides are TGTGCCAGCAGAGGTCCTAGCGGGGGCCTGGATACGCAGTATTTT.

CDR3 sequence reads: CASSNPGQPTPWELFF. CDR3 sequence (DNA): TGTGCCAGTAGTAACCCGGGACAACCAACACCATGGGAGCTGTTTTTT. The gene calls are TRBV19 and TRBJ2-2, with a possible D match to TRBD1 (6 bases). Trimming shortened V by 4 bases and J by 9 bases, and 21 bases separated the two germline ends. Germline V lookup: CDR1 LNHDA, CDR2 SQIVND (reference sequence). This CDR3 comprises 16 residues. The entire variable domain, with the rest obtained from reference TRBV19 and TRBJ2-2, is as follows: DGGITQSPKYLFRKEGQNVTLSCEQNLNHDAMYWYRQDPGQGLRLIYYSQIVNDFQKGDIAEGYSVSREKKESFPLTVTSAQKNPTAFYLCASSNPGQPTPWELFFGEGSRLTVL.

This clone was picked up a small number of times. The conserved phenylalanine or tryptophan normally closing the CDR3 is absent here, so this likely arose from a read error. No DNA is shown, since the ends of the CDR3 on it are uncertain; the CDR3 is the one TCRdb lists. The V gene is TRBV5-1, the J gene TRBJ1-4. The CDR3 region is 11 residues in length, termini included. Germline-derived CDR1 and CDR2 are SGHRS and YFSETQ. The CDR3 region is CASSLAGLGPI.

The chain employs TRBV7-8 and TRBJ1-2, with D possibly matching TRBD1 (6 bases). The CDR3 covers 17 residues. Germline CDR1 and CDR2: SGHVS and FQNEAQ. Trimming cost V 2 bases and J 2 bases, with 18 bases left between them. CDR3 residues: CASSLIDPGQKNYGYTF. CDR3 DNA sequence: TGTGCCAGCAGCTTAATTGATCCGGGACAAAAGAACTATGGCTACACCTTC.

The chain uses TRBV10-3 and TRBJ2-1, with 7 nucleotides matching TRBD2. V was clipped by 0 bases and J by 4 bases; unmatched bases: 3. Germline assignment: CDR1 ENHRY and CDR2 SYGVKD. This CDR3 is built from 15 residues. CDR3 bases: TGTGCCATCAGTGAGTCGGGCGGGAGTTACAATGAGCAGTTCTTC. It specifies CAISESGGSYNEQFF.

This chain uses TRBV7-2 with TRBJ2-5; 7 bases map to TRBD1. The V gene's germline CDR1 is SGHTA and CDR2 FQGNSA. The CDR3 is 14 residues long. V shed 6 bases, J shed 4 bases, and the junction held 8 bases outside the gene matches. DNA of the CDR3: TGTGCCAGCAGTTTTCGGACAGGTGGAGAGACCCAGTACTTC. This gives the protein CASSFRTGGETQYF. Using reference TRBV7-2 and TRBJ2-5 for the parts outside the CDR3, the full variable domain is GAGVSQSPSNKVTEKGKDVELRCDPISGHTALYWYRQSLGQGLEFLIYFQGNSAPDKSGLPSDRFSAERTGGSVSTLTIQRTQQEDSAVYLCASSFRTGGETQYFGPGTRLLVL.

V is TRBV7-3 and J is TRBJ2-1; maybe TRBD2 (5 bases). This CDR3 is 15 amino acids long. CDR1 SGHTA and CDR2 FQGTGA come from the germline V gene. V was clipped by 3 bases and J by 5 bases, with 14 bases between them. CDR3 bases: TGTGCCAGCAGCTTCAGCGGTGGCCCGAACAATGAGCAGTTCTTC. Translating it yields CASSFSGGPNNEQFF. Supplemented by reference TRBV7-3 and TRBJ2-1, the full variable domain reads GAGVSQTPSNKVTEKGKYVELRCDPISGHTALYWYRQSLGQGPEFLIYFQGTGAADDSGLPNDRFFAVRPEGSVSTLKIQRTERGDSAVYLCASSFSGGPNNEQFFGPGTRLTVL.

The chain joins TRBV27 to TRBJ2-1; 12 nucleotides align to TRBD2. The CDR3 is 14 residues long. In germline, CDR1 is MNHEY, CDR2 SMNVEV (reference sequence). Trimming removed 4 bases from V and 10 bases from J; junction bases left unmatched: 5. CDR3 in amino acids: CASSSSGGALEQFF. The CDR3 DNA sequence: TGTGCCAGCAGTTCTAGCGGGGGGGCCCTCGAGCAGTTCTTC.

There are a few counts of this clone. The CDR3 region has the DNA TGTGCCAGCAGCCCCAGAAGGGGCACGGACACAGATACGCAGTATTTT. Amino acid sequence: CASSPRRGTDTDTQYF. The chain employs TRBV28 and TRBJ2-3, with D maybe TRBD1 (5 bases). This CDR3 region has 16 residues. The V and J ends lost 6 bases and 2 bases respectively, with 18 bases between them. In germline, CDR1 is MDHEN, CDR2 SYDVKM. Complete variable domain (other parts from reference TRBV28 and TRBJ2-3): DVKVTQSSRYLVKRTGEKVFLECVQDMDHENMFWYRQDPGLGLRLIYFSYDVKMKEKGDIPEGYSVSREKKERFSLILESASTNQTSMYLCASSPRRGTDTDTQYFGPGTRLTVL.

In this sample, this clone turned up once. V and J are TRBV6-5 and TRBJ2-5; 8 bases are a match to TRBD2. This CDR3 is 14 amino acids long. The V and J ends lost 2 bases and 5 bases, in that order; junction bases with no gene match: 4. Germline CDR1 is MNHEY and CDR2 is SVGAGI. The CDR3 bases are TGTGCCAGCAGTTACCCAGCTAGCGGGGAGACCCAGTACTTC. This gives the protein CASSYPASGETQYF.

The rearrangement uses TRBV6-5 and TRBJ1-1; TRBD1 agrees at 7 bases. CDR3 length: 13 residues. V trimming: 10 bases; J trimming: 1 base; junction bases outside the gene matches: 6. In germline, CDR1 is MNHEY, CDR2 SVGAGI. The CDR3 nucleotides read TGTGCCACCCACGACAGGGCGAACACTGAAGCTTTCTTT. It yields the protein CATHDRANTEAFF.